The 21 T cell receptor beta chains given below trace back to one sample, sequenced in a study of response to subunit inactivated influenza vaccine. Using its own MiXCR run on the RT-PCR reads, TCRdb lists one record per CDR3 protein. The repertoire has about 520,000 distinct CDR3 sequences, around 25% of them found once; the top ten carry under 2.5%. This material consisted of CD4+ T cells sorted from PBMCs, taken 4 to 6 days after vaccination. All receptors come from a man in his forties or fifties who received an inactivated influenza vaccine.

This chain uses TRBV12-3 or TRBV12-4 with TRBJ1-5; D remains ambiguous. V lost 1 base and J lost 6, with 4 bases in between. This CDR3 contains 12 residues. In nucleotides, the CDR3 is TGTGCCAGCAGTTTAGAGGCTCAGCCCCAGCATTTT. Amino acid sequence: CASSLEAQPQHF.

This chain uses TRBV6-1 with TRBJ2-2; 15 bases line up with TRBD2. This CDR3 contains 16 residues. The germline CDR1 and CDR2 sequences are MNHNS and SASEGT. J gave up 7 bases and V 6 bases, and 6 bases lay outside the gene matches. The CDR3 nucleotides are TGTGCCAGCAGAGGACTAGCGGGAGGGCCGATCGGGGAGCTGTTTTTT. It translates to CASRGLAGGPIGELFF.

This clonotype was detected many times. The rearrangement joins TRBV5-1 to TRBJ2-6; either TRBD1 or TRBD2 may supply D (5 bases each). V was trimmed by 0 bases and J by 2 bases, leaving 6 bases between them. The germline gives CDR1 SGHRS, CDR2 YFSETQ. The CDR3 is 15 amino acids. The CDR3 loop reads CASSLGGPGANVLTF. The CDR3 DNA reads TGCGCCAGCAGCTTGGGGGGACCTGGGGCCAACGTCCTGACTTTC.

In DNA, the CDR3 is TGTGCCAGCAGTTACGGACAGTCCAGCCAGCCCCAGCATTTT. Its protein product is CASSYGQSSQPQHF. V is TRBV12-3 or TRBV12-4 and J is TRBJ1-5; possibly TRBD1 for D (6 bases). This CDR3 has 14 residues. Trimming shortened V by 4 bases and J by 7 bases, and 14 bases separated the two germline ends.

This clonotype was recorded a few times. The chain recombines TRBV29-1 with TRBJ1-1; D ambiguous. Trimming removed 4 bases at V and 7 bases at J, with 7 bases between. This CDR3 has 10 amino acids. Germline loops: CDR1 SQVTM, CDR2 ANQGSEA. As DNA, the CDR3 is TGCAGCGTTGGAGGGCTTGAAGCTTTCTTT. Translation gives CSVGGLEAFF.

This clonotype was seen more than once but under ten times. CDR3 sequence: CSARRTGNYGYTF. The CDR3 DNA follows: TGCAGTGCTAGGAGAACAGGAAACTATGGCTACACCTTC. V usage is TRBV20-1 and J usage is TRBJ1-2, with D tentatively TRBD1 (5 bases). Germline loops: CDR1 DFQATT, CDR2 SNEGSKA (reference sequence). CDR3 length equals 13 residues. Trimming pared 3 bases from V and 2 bases from J, leaving 10 bases between.

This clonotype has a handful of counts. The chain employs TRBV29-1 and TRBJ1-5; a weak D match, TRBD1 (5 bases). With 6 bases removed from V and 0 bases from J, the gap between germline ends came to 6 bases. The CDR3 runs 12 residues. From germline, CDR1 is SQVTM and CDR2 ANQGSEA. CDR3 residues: CSVQDSNQPQHF. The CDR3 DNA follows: TGCAGCGTACAGGATAGCAATCAGCCCCAGCATTTT.

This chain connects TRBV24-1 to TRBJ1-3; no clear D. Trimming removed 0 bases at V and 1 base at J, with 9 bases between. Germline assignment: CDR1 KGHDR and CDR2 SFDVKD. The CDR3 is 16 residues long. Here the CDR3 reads CATSDLTSPSGNTIYF. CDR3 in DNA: TGTGCCACCAGTGATTTGACATCTCCGTCTGGAAACACCATATATTTT.

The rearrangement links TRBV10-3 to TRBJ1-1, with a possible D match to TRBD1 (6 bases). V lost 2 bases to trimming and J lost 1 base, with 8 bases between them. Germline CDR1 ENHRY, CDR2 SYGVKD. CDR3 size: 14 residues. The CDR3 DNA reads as TGTGCCATCAGTGAGGGACAGACGAACACTGAAGCTTTCTTT. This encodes CAISEGQTNTEAFF.

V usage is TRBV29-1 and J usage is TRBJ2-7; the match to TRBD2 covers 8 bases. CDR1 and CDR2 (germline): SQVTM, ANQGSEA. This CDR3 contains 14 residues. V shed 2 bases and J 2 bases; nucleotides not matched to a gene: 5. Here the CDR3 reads CSVEPSGPPYEQYF. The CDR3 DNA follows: TGCAGCGTTGAACCTAGCGGGCCCCCCTACGAGCAGTACTTC.

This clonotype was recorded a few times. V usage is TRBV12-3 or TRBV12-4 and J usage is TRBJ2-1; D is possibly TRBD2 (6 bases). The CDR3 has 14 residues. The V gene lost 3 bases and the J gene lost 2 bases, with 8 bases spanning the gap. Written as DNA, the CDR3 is TGTGCCAGCAGTTTGGGGACTCCCTACAATGAGCAGTTCTTC. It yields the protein CASSLGTPYNEQFF.

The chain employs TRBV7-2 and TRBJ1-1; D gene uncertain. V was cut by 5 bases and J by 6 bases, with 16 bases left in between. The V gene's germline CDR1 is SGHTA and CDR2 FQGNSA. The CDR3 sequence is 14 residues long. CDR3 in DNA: TGTGCCAGCAGCCCAAGACATCTTGAGGCTGAAGCTTTCTTT. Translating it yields CASSPRHLEAEAFF.

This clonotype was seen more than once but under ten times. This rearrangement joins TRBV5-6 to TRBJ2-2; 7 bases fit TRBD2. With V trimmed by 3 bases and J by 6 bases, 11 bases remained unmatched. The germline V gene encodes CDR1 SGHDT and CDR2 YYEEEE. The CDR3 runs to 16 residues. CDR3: CASSSRLASLSGELFF. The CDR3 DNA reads TGTGCCAGCAGCTCGCGACTAGCCTCATTGTCCGGGGAGCTGTTTTTT.

The CDR3 DNA sequence: TGTGCCAGCAGTCCACATAGCGGGGGGGTCTCCTACAATGAGCAGTTCTTC. Its translation: CASSPHSGGVSYNEQFF. The chain is built from TRBV27 and TRBJ2-1, with TRBD2 matching over 11 bases. Trimming cost V 5 bases and J 0 bases; bases outside gene matches: 6. Germline CDR1 reads MNHEY; CDR2 reads SMNVEV (reference sequence). The CDR3 has 17 amino acids.

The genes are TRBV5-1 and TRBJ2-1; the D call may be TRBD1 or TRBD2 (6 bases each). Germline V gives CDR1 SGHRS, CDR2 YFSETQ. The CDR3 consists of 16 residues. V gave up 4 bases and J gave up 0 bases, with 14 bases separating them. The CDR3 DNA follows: TGCGCCAGCAGCCTCTACGGGGGCGCCTCCTACAATGAGCAGTTCTTC. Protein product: CASSLYGGASYNEQFF.

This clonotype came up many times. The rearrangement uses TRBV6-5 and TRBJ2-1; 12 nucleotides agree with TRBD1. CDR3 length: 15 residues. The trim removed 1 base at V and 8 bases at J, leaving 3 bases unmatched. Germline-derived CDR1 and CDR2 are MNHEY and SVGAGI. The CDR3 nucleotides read TGTGCCAGCAGTTACTGGGACAGGGGGCAGGATGAGCAGTTCTTC. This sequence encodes CASSYWDRGQDEQFF.

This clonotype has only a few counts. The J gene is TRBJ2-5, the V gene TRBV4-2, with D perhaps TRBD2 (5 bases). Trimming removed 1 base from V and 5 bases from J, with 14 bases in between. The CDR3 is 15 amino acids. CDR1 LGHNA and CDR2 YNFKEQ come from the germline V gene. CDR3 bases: TGTGCCAGCAGCCAAGGGTCTAGCTTCTCTGAGACCCAGTACTTC. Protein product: CASSQGSSFSETQYF.

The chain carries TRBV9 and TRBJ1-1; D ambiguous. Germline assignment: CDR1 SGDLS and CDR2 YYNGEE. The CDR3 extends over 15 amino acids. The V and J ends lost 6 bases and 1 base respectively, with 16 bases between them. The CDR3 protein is CASNPFGGQNTEAFF. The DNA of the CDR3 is TGTGCCAGCAACCCATTTGGCGGGCAGAACACTGAAGCTTTCTTT. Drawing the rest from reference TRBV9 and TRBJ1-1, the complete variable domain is DSGVTQTPKHLITATGQRVTLRCSPRSGDLSVYWYQQSLDQGLQFLIQYYNGEERAKGNILERFSAQQFPDLHSELNLSSLELGDSALYFCASNPFGGQNTEAFFGQGTRLTVV.

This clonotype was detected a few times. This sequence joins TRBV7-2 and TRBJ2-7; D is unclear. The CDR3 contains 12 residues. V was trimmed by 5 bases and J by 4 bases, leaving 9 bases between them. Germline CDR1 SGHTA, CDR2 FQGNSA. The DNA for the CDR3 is TGTGCCAGCAGCACGGATATTTACGAGCAGTACTTC. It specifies CASSTDIYEQYF. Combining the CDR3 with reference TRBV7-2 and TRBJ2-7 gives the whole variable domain GAGVSQSPSNKVTEKGKDVELRCDPISGHTALYWYRQSLGQGLEFLIYFQGNSAPDKSGLPSDRFSAERTGGSVSTLTIQRTQQEDSAVYLCASSTDIYEQYFGPGTRLTVT.

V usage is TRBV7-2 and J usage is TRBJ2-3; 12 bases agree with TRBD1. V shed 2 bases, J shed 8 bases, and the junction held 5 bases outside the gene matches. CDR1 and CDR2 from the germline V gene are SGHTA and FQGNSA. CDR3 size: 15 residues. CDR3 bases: TGTGCCAGCAGCTTATCCGGGACAGGGGGCATTACGCAGTATTTT. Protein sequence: CASSLSGTGGITQYF.

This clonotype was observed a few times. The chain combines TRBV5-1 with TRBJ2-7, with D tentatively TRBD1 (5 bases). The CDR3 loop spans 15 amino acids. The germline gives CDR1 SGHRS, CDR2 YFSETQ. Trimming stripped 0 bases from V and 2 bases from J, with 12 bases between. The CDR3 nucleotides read TGCGCCAGCAGCTTGGGGACACCGAAGCCCTACGAGCAGTACTTC. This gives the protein CASSLGTPKPYEQYF.